This paragraph reports one T cell receptor beta chain. In this sample, this clone turned up a few times. Its antigen is unknown. Base quality data are lacking; no much larger clone is found one base away. The CDR3 starts with the cysteine, ends with the phenylalanine, and has 14 residues. Only the CDR3 part of the read is kept: 42 bases, read in frame from the first base. CDR1 is given as SGHNT and CDR2 as YYREEE, both from the germline V gene (reference sequence). The junction shows trimming of 0 bases on V and 6 bases on J, plus 10 bases between the germline ends. The data belong to a study of blood T cell repertoires in COVID-19 (dated by TCRdb to about 2020). Regarding the complete study: Samples from collaborators originated in the United States, Italy and Spain and spanned both the acute and convalescent phases of COVID-19. The material from the prospective study consisted of cDNA or gDNA derived from T cells, B-cell-depleted T cells, or PBMCs. Deeply sampled blood TCRbeta repertoires from subjects exposed to, actively infected with, or recovered from COVID-19 were included in the dataset. The repertoires were released in a freely available public database meant as a resource for research on the immune response to SARS-CoV-2. The samples were drawn from two sources: the first 160 participants of the ongoing ImmuneRACE study, and some 1,300 subjects contributed by 6 global collaborators. A de-identified subject ID, COVID-19 status, age in years and sex were almost always included in the sample metadata. Where available, HLA class I and class II types were taken from metadata supplied by the sample provider and were not determined by assay-based typing.

TCRbeta CDR3 regions were amplified from genomic DNA by means of the immunoSEQ Assay, a bias-controlled multiplex PCR. Regarding the original processing steps: Within the assay, amplification of reference gene primers was used to estimate how many nucleated cells each sample contained. To quantify the absolute abundance of each unique TCRbeta CDR3 rearrangement, sequence reads were collapsed and filtered. For each sample, productive Simpson clonality was calculated as the square root of Simpson's diversity index across productive rearrangements. What TCRdb holds here is the immuneACCESS table cut down to in-frame rearrangements. Part of the clones is not present; checked against another copy, under half of the missing clones reflect an unresolved V gene, and the others are unexplained. The V and J calls and clone size were taken over from that table, and D and trimming were inferred from the DNA. The sample yields 250,000 to 300,000 clones; about nine tenths were counted once. The ten largest clones take up around 12% of the sample.

General findings and caveats noted by the study authors: The amount of clinical and demographic metadata varied by source and participant and was provided uncurated.

One collaborating source in Seattle enrolled patients while the patients were actively infected and followed the patients over time throughout the course of disease. Each collaborating institution followed its own protocols to collect whole blood in K2EDTA tubes. For TCRbeta analysis, collaborator samples were shipped as frozen whole blood, as isolated PBMCs, or as DNA extracted from either sample type. The receptor was isolated from a woman aged 30 to 39 with COVID-19, enrolled during active disease. The rearranged chain carries TRBV5-4 and TRBJ2-1; TRBD1 could be the D gene, as 6 bases match. The sample was peripheral blood. The CDR3 reads CASSLVGQFNEQFF. The sequenced DNA: TGTGCCAGCAGCTTGGTGGGACAATTCAATGAGCAGTTCTTC.